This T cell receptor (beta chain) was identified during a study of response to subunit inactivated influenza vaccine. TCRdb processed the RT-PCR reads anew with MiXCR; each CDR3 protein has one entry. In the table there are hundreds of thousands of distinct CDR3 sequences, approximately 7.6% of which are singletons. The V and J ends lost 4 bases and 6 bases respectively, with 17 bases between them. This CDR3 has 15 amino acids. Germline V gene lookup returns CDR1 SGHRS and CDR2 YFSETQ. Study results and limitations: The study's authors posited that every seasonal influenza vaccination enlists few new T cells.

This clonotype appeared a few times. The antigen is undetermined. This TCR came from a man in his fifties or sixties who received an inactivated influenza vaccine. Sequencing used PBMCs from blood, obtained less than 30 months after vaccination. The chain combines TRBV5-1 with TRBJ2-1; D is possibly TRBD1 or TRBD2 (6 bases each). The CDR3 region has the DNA TGCGCCAGCAGCCCTGGGGGGCTTCGGGCCAATGAGCAGTTCTTC. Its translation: CASSPGGLRANEQFF. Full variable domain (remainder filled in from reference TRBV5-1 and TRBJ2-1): KAGVTQTPRYLIKTRGQQVTLSCSPISGHRSVSWYQQTPGQGLQFLFEYFSETQRNKGNFPGRFSGRQFSNSRSEMNVSTLELGDSALYLCASSPGGLRANEQFFGPGTRLTVL.